The following is a T cell receptor beta chain sequence with its context. The data belong to a study of blood T cell repertoires in COVID-19. About the research overall: Researchers got acute and convalescent COVID-19 samples from the United States, Italy and Spain. In each case, the material was cDNA or gDNA derived from T cells, B-cell-depleted T cells, or PBMCs.

Original handling: Amplification of reference gene primers was used by the study to estimate nucleated cell counts. TCRdb keeps only in-frame clones here, not all; method: immunoSEQ multiplex PCR. V and J calls and clone size follow that table, whereas D and trimming were derived from the DNA. The sample yields over 150,000 clones, around 86% seen once. Enrolled during active infection, Seattle patients were then followed longitudinally. The source is a man between 60 and 75 years old with COVID-19, enrolled during active disease. The specimen sequenced was peripheral blood.

The CDR3 nucleotides are TGTGCCAGTAGTCCGGGGCCGGGACAGTATAATGAAAAACTGTTTTTT. Encoded protein: CASSPGPGQYNEKLFF. The chain links TRBV19 to TRBJ1-4, with 7 bases aligning to TRBD1. Germline CDR1 is LNHDA and CDR2 is SQIVND (reference sequence). The trim removed 5 bases at V and 4 bases at J, leaving 10 bases unmatched. CDR3 length equals 16 residues.